The present entry profiles one T cell receptor (beta chain) with its context. What it binds is unknown. The CDR3 loop spans 15 amino acids. The V and J ends lost 5 bases and 6 bases respectively, with 18 bases between them. Germline assignment: CDR1 SGHVS and CDR2 FQNEAQ. This sample was taken from a study of T-cell memory formation after mild COVID-19. Study overall: TCR clusters were largely donor specific.

Whole-study findings and limits: There was a balanced CD4/CD8 profile in clones contracting day 15 to 85, and later expanders leaned CD4+.

5'RACE, which relied on constant-segment primers, yielded TCR alpha and TCR beta cDNA libraries carrying sample barcodes and UMIs. TCRdb re-called the 5' RACE reads through MiXCR, storing one row per CDR3 protein. The sample lists about 360,000 distinct CDR3 sequences; under 15% were seen once. This receptor was taken from a man between 18 and 29 years old who had mild COVID-19 (a few samples of this study predate the infection). Cell type and time point are not known. Material: PBMCs or a T cell subset sorted from them (not recorded which). J is TRBJ2-3 and V is TRBV7-8, with D unresolved. The CDR3 nucleotides are TGTGCCAGCAGCCAAAGGGTCCCTTCCCGGGATACGCAGTATTTT. Protein sequence: CASSQRVPSRDTQYF.